The sequence of this TCR beta chain was determined in a study of T cell repertoires in cytomegalovirus infection. TCRdb processed the reads anew with MiXCR; each CDR3 protein has one entry. This sample has around 530,000 distinct CDR3 sequences, with 15% to 20% found just once. This clonotype has just a few counts. This receptor was identified in a human donor in good health (CMV status not recorded). Some clones in this sample may be carry-over from other donors' samples. The sample consisted of CD8+ T cells from PBMCs.

CDR3 amino acids: CATSDSVTGRQETQYF. CDR3 coding DNA: TGTGCCACCAGTGATTCCGTTACAGGGAGACAAGAGACCCAGTACTTC. This chain uses TRBV24-1 with TRBJ2-5; D possibly corresponds to TRBD1 (6 bases). CDR3 size: 16 residues. The germline V gene encodes CDR1 KGHDR and CDR2 SFDVKD. The germline V and J ends were trimmed by 2 bases and 2 bases, with 14 bases remaining between them.